The present T cell receptor (beta chain) was sequenced within a study of glioma-infiltrating T cells. The iRepertoire nested amplicon-rescue multiplex PCR amplified TCR alpha and beta CDR3s from RNA. For one-step reverse transcription and amplification, about 90-400 ng of tissue mRNA or PBMC total RNA was used. TCRdb re-derived calls from the multiplex PCR reads in MiXCR, one entry per CDR3 protein. The repertoire has over 120,000 distinct CDR3 sequences, around 40% of them found once; the top ten carry roughly a fifth. Findings of the study overall: Gliomas, especially low-grade, showed above-expected tissue-blood divergence; non-neoplastic patients showed below. Only very few CDR3 sequences appeared in both tissue and blood.

A remark on this clonotype: The antigen is unknown.

The germline CDR1 and CDR2 sequences are MDHEN and SYDVKM. J gave up 1 base and V 4 bases, and 6 bases lay outside the gene matches. The CDR3 runs 16 residues. The chain employs TRBV28 and TRBJ2-5, with 10 bases matching TRBD2. The TCR originated in a human donor with low-grade glioma or glioblastoma, undergoing nonglioma brain surgery, or in good health (not recorded which). The material sequenced was glioma tissue, nonneoplastic brain tissue, or PBMCs (not recorded which). CDR3 sequence: CASSYGGLAIQETQYF. CDR3 nucleotide sequence: TGTGCCAGCAGTTATGGGGGACTAGCGATCCAAGAGACCCAGTACTTC. Drawing the rest from reference TRBV28 and TRBJ2-5, the complete variable domain is DVKVTQSSRYLVKRTGEKVFLECVQDMDHENMFWYRQDPGLGLRLIYFSYDVKMKEKGDIPEGYSVSREKKERFSLILESASTNQTSMYLCASSYGGLAIQETQYFGPGTRLLVL.